Listed below are T cell receptor beta chains from one sample, sequenced in a study of neurological immune-mediated disorders. TCRdb re-analysed the 5' RACE reads in MiXCR, keeping a single row per CDR3 protein. The sample yields around 79,000 distinct CDR3 sequences, around an eighth seen once. The sequencing sample was made of PBMCs. The receptors come from a woman aged 45-65 years in good health. Both conserved end residues are part of each CDR3. Part of the rows lack a size; the others show once, few, many or a class for expanded clones.

size,J,V,CDR3
many,TRBJ2-1,TRBV7-3,CASSLLRGQYNEQFF
once,TRBJ2-3,TRBV20-1,CSARPGTGDPTGEQYF
.,TRBJ2-7,TRBV28,CASGTAYEQYF
many,TRBJ1-6,TRBV5-1,CASSLDTGSNSPLHF
many,TRBJ2-2,TRBV7-8,CASSQTGISDTGELFF
many,TRBJ2-1,TRBV29-1,CSASGLAEISYNEQFF
many,TRBJ2-2,TRBV20-1,CSARDGGTGTGELFF
many,TRBJ2-3,TRBV4-2,CASSQGPRGADTQYF
many,TRBJ2-7,TRBV20-1,CSARVHRGDSYEQYF
many,TRBJ1-1,TRBV28,CASSLSVHEGNTEAFF
many,TRBJ2-2,TRBV5-5,CASSLFSGGNTGELFF
many,TRBJ1-2,TRBV5-1,CASKMSEWALNGYTF
many,TRBJ2-3,TRBV5-1,CASSRLESDTQYF
many,TRBJ1-4,TRBV7-2,CASSPQGGVNEKLFF
few,TRBJ1-2,TRBV6-1,CASTEPEDYGYTF
.,TRBJ2-1,TRBV5-1,CASSLGGGGTYNEQFF
.,TRBJ2-2,TRBV18,CASSPSQAANTGELFF
many,TRBJ1-5,TRBV10-3,CAISESFGVGRSNQPQHF
many,TRBJ2-1,TRBV5-1,CASSQAGGSYNEQFF
many,TRBJ2-1,TRBV7-2,CASSPRATSGRQFF
many,TRBJ2-2,TRBV5-1,CASSVDTRNPNTGELFF
few,TRBJ2-7,TRBV20-1,CSARDTLAGSYEQYF
many,TRBJ2-7,TRBV5-1,CASSLQGAQDEQYF
many,TRBJ2-5,TRBV7-2,CASSSTGGRETQYF
.,TRBJ1-2,TRBV6-6,CASTTGVSGYTF
many,TRBJ2-7,TRBV5-1,CASSYSGPGLPSEQYF
.,TRBJ2-1,TRBV9,CASSPLISGTEKNEQFF
many,TRBJ2-7,TRBV10-2,CASLKKGAYEQYF
many,TRBJ1-6,TRBV7-9,CASSRLTSGGSPLHF
many,TRBJ2-3,TRBV3-1,CASSRGLTLSTDTQYF
.,TRBJ2-1,TRBV5-1,CASSRGTSGSRQYNEQFF
many,TRBJ2-5,TRBV5-1,CASGSGLGETQYF
many,TRBJ2-2,TRBV7-8,CASSSRGGNTGELFF
many,TRBJ2-1,TRBV7-2,CASSHLAGPYNEQFF
many,TRBJ2-3,TRBV5-1,CASSFNPGHTDTQYF
many,TRBJ1-1,TRBV29-1,CSVLRDRVTEAFF